These T cell receptor beta chains were read from a single sample in a study of cytomegalovirus exposure and HLA in healthy donors. Only in-frame clones appear in the TCRdb table, and some are missing; sequencing was by immunoSEQ multiplex PCR. This sample has roughly 51,000 clones, with 81% found just once. Sequenced material: PBMCs. The receptors derive from a boy under 18 in good health and CMV-seropositive. CDR3s include the opening cysteine and the closing phenylalanine or tryptophan. D genes are given only for firm matches. Rows may omit the clone size; those that give it use once, few, many or a size class.

v_call,clone_size,d_call,j_call,cdr3_nt,cdr3_aa
TRBV7-9,once,-,TRBJ2-1,TGTGTCTCCGGGGAGTTTAACAATGAGCAGTTCTTC,CVSGEFNNEQFF
TRBV6-6,-,TRBD2,TRBJ2-1,TGTGCCAGCGAGGCTAGCGGGAACAATGAGCAGTTCTTC,CASEASGNNEQFF
TRBV4-1,once,-,TRBJ2-7,TGCGCCAGCAGCCCTTCGGGGCAGGGACAAACGTACGAGCAGTACTTC,CASSPSGQGQTYEQYF
TRBV13,-,-,TRBJ2-2,TGTGCCAGCAACCCGCTCGGGAAAGCCGGGGAGCTGTTTTTT,CASNPLGKAGELFF
TRBV7-3,-,-,TRBJ1-2,TGTGCCAGCAGCTCCAATACAGGGAATGGCTACACCTTC,CASSSNTGNGYTF
TRBV5-5,-,-,TRBJ1-5,TGTGCCAGCAGCTTGGCGGACAGCGAGGGGTGGCCCCAGCATTTT,CASSLADSEGWPQHF
TRBV5-1,-,TRBD1,TRBJ2-5,TGCGCCACCACCATCGGGACAGGGGTACAAGAGACCCAGTACTTC,CATTIGTGVQETQYF
TRBV28,-,-,TRBJ1-5,TGTGCCAGCAGTTTCATAAGGGGCGCGTCCTATCAGCCCCAGCATTTT,CASSFIRGASYQPQHF
TRBV25-1,-,-,TRBJ2-6,TGTGCCAGCGAAATGGAGTCTGGGGCCAACGTCCTGACTTTC,CASEMESGANVLTF
TRBV28,-,TRBD2,TRBJ2-3,TGTGCCAGCAGTTTTGAGGCGGGCGGGGGGTGGAGCACAGATACGCAGTATTTT,CASSFEAGGGWSTDTQYF